This passage covers 27 T cell receptor beta chains from one sample sequenced in a study of technical replicates of blood from a handful of donors. Repertoires were generated with immunoSEQ multiplex PCR, while TCRdb's copy carries only in-frame clones and drops some. This table has tens of thousands of clones, roughly 96% appearing once. Sequencing was done on a sample of T cells isolated from PBMCs. These receptors were obtained from a human donor in good health.

The gene calls are TRBV2 and TRBJ1-4; 7 bases fit TRBD1. V shed 3 bases and J 8 bases; nucleotides not matched to a gene: 0. In germline, CDR1 is SNHLY, CDR2 FYNNEI. This CDR3 comprises 12 residues. Written as DNA, the CDR3 is TGTGCCAGCAGTGAGACAGGGGAAAAACTGTTTTTT. It codes for CASSETGEKLFF.

This chain uses TRBV6-5 with TRBJ2-7; 15 bases are a match to TRBD2. The CDR3 sequence is 14 residues long. The germline gives CDR1 MNHEY, CDR2 SVGAGI. V lost 8 bases to trimming and J lost 5 bases; unmatched junction nucleotides: 4. As DNA, the CDR3 is TGTGCCAGCTGGACTAGCGGGAGGGCCAACGAGCAGTACTTC. It translates to CASWTSGRANEQYF.

The chain is built from TRBV28 and TRBJ1-1; perhaps TRBD1 as D (5 bases). This CDR3 has 14 residues. Germline V gives CDR1 MDHEN, CDR2 SYDVKM. V was pared by 2 bases and J by 1 base, with 8 bases between. The CDR3 here is CASSLGQGNTEAFF. CDR3 nucleotide sequence: TGTGCCAGCAGTTTAGGGCAGGGGAACACTGAAGCTTTCTTT. The variable domain in full, completed from reference TRBV28 and TRBJ1-1, reads DVKVTQSSRYLVKRTGEKVFLECVQDMDHENMFWYRQDPGLGLRLIYFSYDVKMKEKGDIPEGYSVSREKKERFSLILESASTNQTSMYLCASSLGQGNTEAFFGQGTRLTVV.

This chain connects TRBV5-4 to TRBJ2-3, with 9 positions matching TRBD1. Unmatched junction bases numbered 14, after V lost 6 bases and J lost 0 bases. There are 18 residues in the CDR3. CDR1 is SGHNT and CDR2 is YYREEE in the germline V gene (reference sequence). For the CDR3, the DNA is TGTGCCAGCACCGACCCGGGACAGGGATTCACTAGCACAGATACGCAGTATTTT. Residues: CASTDPGQGFTSTDTQYF. The variable domain in full, with the rest retrieved from reference TRBV5-4 and TRBJ2-3, is ETGVTQSPTHLIKTRGQQVTLRCSSQSGHNTVSWYQQALGQGPQFIFQYYREEENGRGNFPPRFSGLQFPNYSSELNVNALELDDSALYLCASTDPGQGFTSTDTQYFGPGTRLTVL.

The chain employs TRBV14 and TRBJ2-2; D is unresolved. V shed 5 bases and J shed 5 bases, with 9 bases lying between them. Germline V CDR1 and CDR2: SGHDN, FVKESK. The CDR3 covers 13 residues. The CDR3 loop is CASSTRRTGELFF. In DNA, the CDR3 is TGTGCCAGCAGCACCCGTCGGACCGGGGAGCTGTTTTTT.

This clone occurred once. The V and J genes are TRBV19 and TRBJ1-5; D is uncertain. From germline, CDR1 is LNHDA and CDR2 SQIVND (reference sequence). V was trimmed by 3 bases and J by 1 base, leaving 13 bases between them. The CDR3 is made up of 16 amino acids. This chain's CDR3 is CASSIGNSPSNQPQHF. The CDR3, as DNA: TGTGCCAGTAGTATCGGCAACAGCCCAAGCAATCAGCCCCAGCATTTT.

In this sample, this clone turned up once. The chain recombines TRBV16 with TRBJ2-7, with 7 bases that match TRBD1. In germline, CDR1 is KGHSY, CDR2 FQNENV. The V segment lost 1 base and the J segment 1 base; nucleotides outside the gene matches: 7. The CDR3 extends over 16 amino acids. Here the CDR3 reads CASSQFPGQMSYEQYF. The CDR3 nucleotides are TGTGCCAGCAGCCAATTCCCGGGACAGATGTCCTACGAGCAGTACTTC.

V is TRBV5-1 and J is TRBJ1-5; D uncertain. The V gene's germline CDR1 is SGHRS and CDR2 YFSETQ. The CDR3 is 15 amino acids. V lost 0 bases to trimming and J lost 2 bases, with 9 bases between them. CDR3 bases: TGCGCCAGCAGCTTGGCGGGAGCGGGCAATCAGCCCCAGCATTTT. Its protein product is CASSLAGAGNQPQHF.

This chain connects TRBV5-1 to TRBJ2-1; TRBD2 matches 7 bases. J gave up 6 bases and V 0 bases, and 6 bases lay outside the gene matches. The CDR3 loop spans 15 amino acids. Looked up from germline, CDR1 is SGHRS and CDR2 is YFSETQ. The CDR3 here is CASSLGSGGSNEQFF. For the CDR3, the DNA is TGCGCCAGCAGCTTGGGATCGGGAGGAAGCAATGAGCAGTTCTTC. The full variable domain, rest sourced from reference TRBV5-1 and TRBJ2-1, is KAGVTQTPRYLIKTRGQQVTLSCSPISGHRSVSWYQQTPGQGLQFLFEYFSETQRNKGNFPGRFSGRQFSNSRSEMNVSTLELGDSALYLCASSLGSGGSNEQFFGPGTRLTVL.

The rearrangement uses TRBV5-1 and TRBJ2-7, with D perhaps matching TRBD2 (5 bases). Germline V gene lookup returns CDR1 SGHRS and CDR2 YFSETQ. V was pared by 4 bases and J by 2 bases, with 10 bases between. This CDR3 comprises 13 residues. The CDR3 here is CASSPSRTYEQYF. The DNA of the CDR3 is TGCGCCAGCAGCCCTAGCCGCACCTACGAGCAGTACTTC.

The chain uses TRBV7-3 and TRBJ2-7; 9 positions agree with TRBD2. The germline CDR1 and CDR2 sequences are SGHTA and FQGTGA. This CDR3 has 15 amino acids. V lost 2 bases and J lost 2; bases outside the gene matches: 4. The CDR3 DNA reads as TGTGCCAGCAGCTTATCCGGCGGGGGGGCCTACGAGCAGTACTTC. This codes for CASSLSGGGAYEQYF. Complete variable domain (other parts from reference TRBV7-3 and TRBJ2-7): GAGVSQTPSNKVTEKGKYVELRCDPISGHTALYWYRQSLGQGPEFLIYFQGTGAADDSGLPNDRFFAVRPEGSVSTLKIQRTERGDSAVYLCASSLSGGGAYEQYFGPGTRLTVT.

In its sample, this clone was seen once. The chain joins TRBV11-2 to TRBJ2-7; 9 nucleotides match TRBD1. Germline loops: CDR1 SGHAT, CDR2 FQNNGV. This CDR3 is built from 13 residues. Unmatched junction bases numbered 2, after V lost 3 bases and J lost 5 bases. The DNA of the CDR3 is TGTGCCAGCAGCTTTACAGGGGGCGACGAGCAGTACTTC. Translated: CASSFTGGDEQYF.

This chain's CDR3 is CASIGSSGANVLTF. The CDR3 bases are TGCGCCAGCATTGGTAGTTCTGGGGCCAACGTCCTGACTTTC. This sequence joins TRBV23-1 and TRBJ2-6; D not certain. TRBV23-1 is an open reading frame, and its role is uncertain. CDR3 size: 14 residues. The V and J ends lost 7 bases and 1 base respectively, with 8 bases between them.

The CDR3 region has the DNA TGCGCCAGCAGCTTGGGAGGGGGCGAAGTAAAGACCCAGTACTTC. It specifies CASSLGGGEVKTQYF. V and J are TRBV5-1 and TRBJ2-5; the match to TRBD1 covers 7 bases. Germline lookup yields CDR1 SGHRS and CDR2 YFSETQ. Unmatched junction bases numbered 8, after V lost 0 bases and J lost 6 bases. The CDR3 covers 15 residues.

This CDR3 reads CASSDRVKTEAFF. The CDR3 nucleotides read TGTGCCAGCAGTGACAGGGTTAAAACTGAAGCTTTCTTT. The chain carries TRBV19 and TRBJ1-1; 7 bases fit TRBD1. From germline, CDR1 is LNHDA and CDR2 SQIVND (reference sequence). The J segment lost 5 bases and the V segment lost 9 bases, leaving 9 bases of the junction unmatched. The CDR3 loop spans 13 amino acids.

The V call is TRBV4-1, the J call TRBJ1-4; 7 nucleotides line up with TRBD1. V was pared by 0 bases and J by 8 bases, with 3 bases of the junction left unmatched. The length of the CDR3 is 14 residues. CDR1 and CDR2 from the germline V gene are MGHRA and YSYEKL. The CDR3 sequence: CASSQEGGLEKLFF. The CDR3 DNA sequence: TGCGCCAGCAGCCAAGAAGGGGGCCTCGAAAAACTGTTTTTT.

The J gene is TRBJ2-6, the V gene TRBV4-1, with 7 bases fitting TRBD1. Germline lookup yields CDR1 MGHRA and CDR2 YSYEKL. Trimming at V came to 0 bases and at J to 0 bases, leaving 8 bases not matched to a gene. The CDR3 contains 19 residues. Written as DNA, the CDR3 is TGCGCCAGCAGCCAAGATAGGGGACAGAGGTCCTCTGGGGCCAACGTCCTGACTTTC. Translated: CASSQDRGQRSSGANVLTF.

J is TRBJ2-3 and V is TRBV10-2; 14 nucleotides align to TRBD2. The germline CDR1 and CDR2 sequences are WSHSY and SAAADI. With 9 bases clipped from V and 5 bases from J, the junction kept 19 bases outside the gene matches. The CDR3 is 19 amino acids. The CDR3 DNA sequence: TGCGCCAGTAGGGGGCTATTCGGACTAGCGGGGGGCCAGGGAGATACGCAGTATTTT. As protein: CASRGLFGLAGGQGDTQYF.

The chain employs TRBV5-4 and TRBJ2-7; 9 bases are shared with TRBD2. Unmatched junction bases numbered 10, after V lost 4 bases and J lost 2 bases. CDR1 and CDR2 from the germline V gene are SGHNT and YYREEE (reference sequence). This CDR3 region has 16 residues. CDR3 region: CASSPGPSGDTYEQYF. DNA of the CDR3: TGTGCCAGCAGCCCCGGGCCTAGCGGGGATACCTACGAGCAGTACTTC.

The J gene is TRBJ2-3, the V gene TRBV6-4, with a tentative D call TRBD2 (5 bases). Germline V gene sequence: CDR1 MRHNA, CDR2 SNTAGT. V lost 0 bases, J lost 2 bases, and 9 bases lay in between. The length of the CDR3 is 15 residues. The CDR3, as DNA: TGTGCCAGCAGTGACTCTGCGGGTTCCACAGATACGCAGTATTTT. Protein product: CASSDSAGSTDTQYF.

This chain uses TRBV28 with TRBJ2-3; 10 bases agree with TRBD2. Per the germline V gene, CDR1 is MDHEN and CDR2 is SYDVKM. The CDR3 consists of 15 residues. Trimming at V came to 10 bases and at J to 4 bases, leaving 11 bases not matched to a gene. In DNA form, the CDR3 reads TGTGCCATTCAGCGGGGACTAGCGACGCCAGATACGCAGTATTTT. Translation gives CAIQRGLATPDTQYF.

This clone occurred once. The genes are TRBV30 and TRBJ1-2; 8 nucleotides line up with TRBD1. Trimming removed 3 bases from V and 3 bases from J; junction bases left unmatched: 3. CDR1 and CDR2 from the germline V gene are GTSNPN and SVGIG (reference sequence). The CDR3 is made up of 13 amino acids. The CDR3 protein is CAWRTGQDYGYTF. The DNA of the CDR3 is TGTGCCTGGAGGACGGGACAGGACTATGGCTACACCTTC.

This clone was observed a single time. The chain recombines TRBV5-1 with TRBJ2-3; 12 bases are a match to TRBD2. The CDR3 sequence is 15 residues long. Germline V gene sequence: CDR1 SGHRS, CDR2 YFSETQ. The V and J ends lost 4 bases and 7 bases, in that order; junction bases with no gene match: 7. In nucleotides, the CDR3 is TGCGCCAGCAGCCCGACTAGCGGGAGTTTGAATACGCAGTATTTT. This translates into CASSPTSGSLNTQYF.

The CDR3 loop reads CASSLGGVGTDTQYF. As DNA, the CDR3 is TGTGCCAGCAGCTTAGGAGGGGTTGGGACAGATACGCAGTATTTT. The V call is TRBV13, the J call TRBJ2-3, with D possibly being TRBD1 (5 bases). The CDR3 runs to 15 residues. V gave up 0 bases and J gave up 3 bases, with 10 bases separating them. Looked up from germline, CDR1 is PRHDT and CDR2 is FYEKMQ (reference sequence).

The rearrangement joins TRBV9 to TRBJ2-5; 12 nucleotides match TRBD1. With 4 bases clipped from V and 4 bases from J, the junction kept 8 bases outside the gene matches. Germline V gives CDR1 SGDLS, CDR2 YYNGEE. The CDR3 spans 16 residues. CDR3 sequence (DNA): TGTGCCAGCAGCACCCAAGGGACAGGGGGCGGAGAGACCCAGTACTTC. It is translated as CASSTQGTGGGETQYF.

This chain joins TRBV5-1 and TRBJ1-5, with D possibly being TRBD1 (5 bases). Trimming shortened V by 3 bases and J by 2 bases, and 18 bases separated the two germline ends. The V gene's germline CDR1 is SGHRS and CDR2 YFSETQ. The CDR3 extends over 17 amino acids. CDR3 DNA sequence: TGCGCCAGCAGCTCAGCGAACAGGTGGTGGGGCAATCAGCCCCAGCATTTT. It translates to CASSSANRWWGNQPQHF.

J is TRBJ2-2 and V is TRBV11-2; perhaps TRBD2 as D (5 bases). The CDR3 totals 14 residues. Looked up from germline, CDR1 is SGHAT and CDR2 is FQNNGV. V was pared by 3 bases and J by 7 bases, with 12 bases between. CDR3 amino acids: CASSFRGLGGELFF. Written as DNA, the CDR3 is TGTGCCAGCAGCTTTCGGGGATTAGGCGGGGAGCTGTTTTTT.